These 14 T cell receptor beta chains originate from one sample sequenced in a study of cytomegalovirus exposure and HLA in healthy donors. PCR employed 60 Vbeta and 13 Jbeta primers. The table came from immunoSEQ multiplex PCR; TCRdb's copy has only in-frame clones and leaves some out. In total, the table holds 100,000 to 150,000 clones. The sequenced sample consisted of PBMCs. Every receptor here comes from a man between 18 and 29 years old in good health and CMV-seronegative.

V and J are TRBV18 and TRBJ2-1; 13 bases map to TRBD2. Germline assignment: CDR1 KGHSH and CDR2 LQKENI. The CDR3 is made up of 15 amino acids. The V gene end was trimmed by 3 bases and the J gene end by 6 bases; junction bases not matched to a gene: 2. The CDR3 sequence: CASSPTSGRPNEQFF. The CDR3 bases are TGTGCCAGCTCACCGACTAGCGGGAGGCCCAATGAGCAGTTCTTC. Supplemented by reference TRBV18 and TRBJ2-1, the full variable domain reads NAGVMQNPRHLVRRRGQEARLRCSPMKGHSHVYWYRQLPEEGLKFMVYLQKENIIDESGMPKERFSAEFPKEGPSILRIQQVVRGDSAAYFCASSPTSGRPNEQFFGPGTRLTVL.

The J gene is TRBJ2-7, the V gene TRBV11-1; 9 bases line up with TRBD1. The CDR3 is 14 amino acids. After removal of 5 bases from V and 2 bases from J, the junction contained 4 bases not matched to a gene. Germline assignment: CDR1 SGHAT and CDR2 FQDESV (reference sequence). CDR3 region: CASSPDRGTYEQYF. The CDR3 nucleotides read TGTGCCAGCAGCCCGGACAGGGGAACCTACGAGCAGTACTTC.

The CDR3 sequence: CASGPGTGWYEQYF. The CDR3, as DNA: TGCGCCAGCGGACCCGGGACAGGGTGGTACGAGCAGTACTTC. The V call is TRBV4-1, the J call TRBJ2-7; 9 nucleotides match TRBD1. CDR3 length: 14 amino acids. J gave up 4 bases and V 8 bases, and 9 bases lay outside the gene matches. Germline V gene data show CDR1 as MGHRA and CDR2 as YSYEKL.

J is TRBJ2-3 and V is TRBV5-6; D remains ambiguous. CDR1 and CDR2 from the germline V gene are SGHDT and YYEEEE. The CDR3 spans 14 residues. Trimming shortened V by 0 bases and J by 2 bases, and 7 bases separated the two germline ends. CDR3 protein: CASSLGQVTDTQYF. As DNA, the CDR3 is TGTGCCAGCAGCTTGGGCCAGGTCACAGATACGCAGTATTTT.

The gene calls are TRBV5-8 and TRBJ2-2; the D gene is possibly TRBD2 (6 bases). V dropped 4 bases and J dropped 0 bases, with 13 bases sitting between them. The CDR3 contains 16 residues. Germline loops: CDR1 SGHTS, CDR2 YDEGEE. The CDR3 sequence: CASSPGTPSNTGELFF. In DNA, the CDR3 is TGTGCCAGCAGCCCAGGGACTCCTTCGAACACCGGGGAGCTGTTTTTT.

This rearrangement joins TRBV28 to TRBJ1-4; D uncertain. CDR1 is MDHEN, CDR2 SYDVKM, per germline. The CDR3 length is 15 residues. The V gene lost 5 bases and the J gene lost 5 bases, with 15 bases spanning the gap. CDR3 nucleotide sequence: TGTGCCAGCAGTGTACGACGGGAATCGAATGAAAAACTGTTTTTT. It specifies CASSVRRESNEKLFF.

The chain uses TRBV7-2 and TRBJ1-5, with TRBD1 matching 7 bases. With 5 bases clipped from V and 3 bases from J, the junction kept 4 bases outside the gene matches. This CDR3 region has 14 residues. Germline lookup yields CDR1 SGHTA and CDR2 FQGNSA. The CDR3 DNA follows: TGTGCCAGCAGCAGAGACAGGGTCAATCAGCCCCAGCATTTT. Protein product: CASSRDRVNQPQHF.

The chain recombines TRBV4-2 with TRBJ2-7, with TRBD2 as a possible D gene (5 bases). CDR3 length: 17 amino acids. The V gene lost 0 bases and the J gene lost 0 bases, with 15 bases spanning the gap. CDR1 is LGHNA, CDR2 YNFKEQ, per germline. CDR3 coding DNA: TGTGCCAGCAGCCAAGAAACGGTTACCGGGATCTCCTACGAGCAGTACTTC. This gives the protein CASSQETVTGISYEQYF.

This rearrangement joins TRBV19 to TRBJ1-2; 9 nucleotides agree with TRBD1. CDR1 LNHDA and CDR2 SQIVND come from the germline V gene (reference sequence). Losses at the gene ends were 5 bases for V and 5 bases for J; bases not matched to a gene: 9. CDR3 length: 15 amino acids. In DNA form, the CDR3 reads TGTGCCAGTAGTTCAATCCGGGACAGGGTTTATGGCTACACCTTC. Translating it yields CASSSIRDRVYGYTF. Drawing the rest from reference TRBV19 and TRBJ1-2, the complete variable domain is DGGITQSPKYLFRKEGQNVTLSCEQNLNHDAMYWYRQDPGQGLRLIYYSQIVNDFQKGDIAEGYSVSREKKESFPLTVTSAQKNPTAFYLCASSSIRDRVYGYTFGSGTRLTVV.

The chain combines TRBV5-6 with TRBJ2-6; a weak D match, TRBD1 (5 bases). Per germline, CDR1 SGHDT and CDR2 YYEEEE. Trimming removed 4 bases from V and 1 base from J, with 12 bases in between. The CDR3 totals 16 residues. The CDR3 loop is CASSRQGASGANVLTF. The CDR3 DNA follows: TGTGCCAGCAGCAGGCAAGGGGCTTCTGGGGCCAACGTCCTGACTTTC. The variable domain in full, with the rest retrieved from reference TRBV5-6 and TRBJ2-6, is DAGVTQSPTHLIKTRGQQVTLRCSPKSGHDTVSWYQQALGQGPQFIFQYYEEEERQRGNFPDRFSGHQFPNYSSELNVNALLLGDSALYLCASSRQGASGANVLTFGAGSRLTVL.

The rearrangement links TRBV5-1 to TRBJ2-1; D perhaps matches TRBD1 (6 bases). V was pared by 6 bases and J by 1 base, with 14 bases between. In germline, CDR1 is SGHRS, CDR2 YFSETQ. The CDR3 consists of 15 residues. The CDR3 coding sequence is TGCGCCAGCAAGGGGGACCTCGCTTCCTACAATGAGCAGTTCTTC. Its protein product is CASKGDLASYNEQFF.

This chain links TRBV9 with TRBJ2-5; D is perhaps TRBD2 (6 bases). The length of the CDR3 is 15 residues. CDR1 and CDR2 from the germline V gene are SGDLS and YYNGEE. V was cut by 0 bases and J by 3 bases, with 12 bases left in between. CDR3 residues: CASSVAGTPKETQYF. Written as DNA, the CDR3 is TGTGCCAGCAGCGTAGCTGGGACTCCTAAAGAGACCCAGTACTTC.

The chain combines TRBV28 with TRBJ1-2; the D gene is possibly TRBD1 (6 bases). Trimming took 7 bases from V and 9 from J, leaving 9 bases between them. CDR3 length equals 10 residues. CDR1 is MDHEN, CDR2 SYDVKM, per germline. In DNA, the CDR3 is TGTGCCAGCAACAGGGTAAGCTACACCTTC. Encoded protein: CASNRVSYTF.

The chain uses TRBV2 and TRBJ1-1; 9 bases fit TRBD1. This CDR3 spans 13 amino acids. The trim removed 8 bases at V and 4 bases at J, leaving 5 bases unmatched. CDR1 and CDR2 (germline): SNHLY, FYNNEI. In DNA, the CDR3 is TGTGCCAGCCTCGGACAGGGGAGCACTGAAGCTTTCTTT. Amino acid sequence: CASLGQGSTEAFF.